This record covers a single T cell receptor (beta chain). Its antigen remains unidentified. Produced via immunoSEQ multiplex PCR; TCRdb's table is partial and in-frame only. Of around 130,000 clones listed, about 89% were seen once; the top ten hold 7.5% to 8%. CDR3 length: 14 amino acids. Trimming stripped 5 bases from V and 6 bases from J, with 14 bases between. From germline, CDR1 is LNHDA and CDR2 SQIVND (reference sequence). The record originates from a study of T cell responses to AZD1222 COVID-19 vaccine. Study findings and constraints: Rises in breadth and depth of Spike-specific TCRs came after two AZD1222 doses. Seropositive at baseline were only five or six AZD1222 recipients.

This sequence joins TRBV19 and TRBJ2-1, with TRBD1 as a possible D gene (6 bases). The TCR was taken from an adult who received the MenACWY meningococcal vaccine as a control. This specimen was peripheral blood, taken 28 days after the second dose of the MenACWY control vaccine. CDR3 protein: CASSRTELANEQFF. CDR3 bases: TGTGCCAGTAGTCGGACAGAGCTCGCCAATGAGCAGTTCTTC.